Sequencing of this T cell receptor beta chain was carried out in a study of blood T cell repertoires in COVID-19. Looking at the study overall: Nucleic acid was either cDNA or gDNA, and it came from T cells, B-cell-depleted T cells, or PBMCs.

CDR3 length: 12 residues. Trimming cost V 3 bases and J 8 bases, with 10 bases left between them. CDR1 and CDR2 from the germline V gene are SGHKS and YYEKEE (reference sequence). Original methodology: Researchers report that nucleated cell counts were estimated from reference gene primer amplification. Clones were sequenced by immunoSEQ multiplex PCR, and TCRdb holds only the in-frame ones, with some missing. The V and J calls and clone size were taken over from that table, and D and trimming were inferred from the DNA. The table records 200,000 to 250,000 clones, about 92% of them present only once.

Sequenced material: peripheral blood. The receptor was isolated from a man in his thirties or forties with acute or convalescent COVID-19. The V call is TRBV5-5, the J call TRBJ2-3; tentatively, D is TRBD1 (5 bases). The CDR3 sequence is CASSSHQGTQYF. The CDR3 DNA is TGTGCCAGCAGCTCGCATCAGGGTACGCAGTATTTT.